A single sample is the source of the 5 T cell receptor beta chains below, sequenced in a study of T cell repertoires in cytomegalovirus infection. These receptors are not linked to any known antigen. MiXCR, run by TCRdb on the reads, gives a single entry per CDR3 protein. The sample includes fewer than 650,000 distinct CDR3 sequences, roughly 42% of them seen just once. The specimen was cultured PBMCs, collected from culture after CMV antigen stimulation. These receptors were taken from a human donor in good health (CMV status not recorded). Some clones in this sample may be carry-over from other donors' samples.

The V call is TRBV27, the J call TRBJ2-3, with a weak D call TRBD1 (5 bases). The CDR3 has 12 residues. The V gene's germline CDR1 is MNHEY and CDR2 SMNVEV (reference sequence). Trimming left V 5 bases short and J 6 bases short, with 9 bases between. The CDR3 DNA sequence: TGTGCCAGCAGTCAGTCAGGGGATACGCAGTATTTT. Amino acid sequence: CASSQSGDTQYF.

This chain connects TRBV6-1 to TRBJ2-5, with a weak D call TRBD2 (5 bases). The CDR3 length is 14 residues. Germline V gene sequence: CDR1 MNHNS, CDR2 SASEGT. Trimming removed 6 bases from V and 4 bases from J, with 15 bases in between. The CDR3 is CASSLEEERETQYF. The CDR3 DNA sequence: TGTGCCAGCAGCCTAGAGGAGGAGCGAGAGACCCAGTACTTC.

The chain employs TRBV4-1 and TRBJ2-1; D is unclear. Per germline, CDR1 MGHRA and CDR2 YSYEKL. The length of the CDR3 is 13 residues. Trimming cost V 0 bases and J 5 bases, with 5 bases left between them. CDR3 sequence: CASSQDKDNEQFF. Here the CDR3 DNA reads TGCGCCAGCAGCCAAGATAAAGACAATGAGCAGTTCTTC.

This clonotype has at least ten counts. This chain connects TRBV7-2 to TRBJ2-4; D remains ambiguous. CDR1 is SGHTA, CDR2 FQGNSA, per germline. Trimming cost V 3 bases and J 8 bases, with 11 bases left between them. This CDR3 is 13 amino acids long. The CDR3 DNA follows: TGTGCCAGCAGCTTCGGGCCCCATGACATTCAGTACTTC. It yields the protein CASSFGPHDIQYF. Looking up the rest from reference TRBV7-2 and TRBJ2-4 gives the full variable domain: GAGVSQSPSNKVTEKGKDVELRCDPISGHTALYWYRQSLGQGLEFLIYFQGNSAPDKSGLPSDRFSAERTGGSVSTLTIQRTQQEDSAVYLCASSFGPHDIQYFGAGTRLSVL.

This chain joins TRBV6-5 and TRBJ1-5; a possible D gene is TRBD1 (5 bases). The CDR3 is made up of 15 amino acids. Germline assignment: CDR1 MNHEY and CDR2 SVGAGI. V lost 10 bases and J lost 6, with 22 bases in between. The CDR3 DNA is TGTGCCACCTCAGAATCGAGGGGCGCAACTCAGCCCCAGCATTTT. Its protein product is CATSESRGATQPQHF.